The 28 T cell receptor beta chains listed next were all sequenced from one sample in a study of T cells after yellow fever vaccination. TCRdb reprocessed the 5' RACE reads via MiXCR and lists one record per CDR3 protein. The sample holds around 310,000 distinct CDR3 sequences; over 3.5% are singletons and the top ten take approximately 20%. The sample consisted of PBMCs, taken 15 days after the yellow fever booster vaccination. The receptors come from a man in his late teens or twenties who received the YFV17D yellow fever vaccine.

This clonotype came up many times. This chain uses TRBV6-5 with TRBJ2-1, with 11 bases that match TRBD1. Trimming at V came to 6 bases and at J to 3 bases, leaving 7 bases not matched to a gene. Germline V gene data show CDR1 as MNHEY and CDR2 as SVGAGI. The CDR3 spans 16 residues. The CDR3 sequence is CASSKGTGGLYNEQFF. The DNA of the CDR3 is TGTGCCAGCAGCAAGGGGACAGGGGGTCTCTACAATGAGCAGTTCTTC.

This chain joins TRBV18 and TRBJ2-7; D tentatively fits TRBD1 or TRBD2 (6 bases each). V lost 0 bases to trimming and J lost 5 bases, with 8 bases between them. The CDR3 contains 13 residues. Germline V gives CDR1 KGHSH, CDR2 LQKENI. The CDR3 spells CASSPPGGNEQYF. The CDR3 bases are TGTGCCAGCTCACCACCAGGGGGGAACGAGCAGTACTTC.

This clonotype was seen more than once but under ten times. V and J are TRBV4-1 and TRBJ1-6; no clear D gene. Per germline, CDR1 MGHRA and CDR2 YSYEKL. V lost 3 bases, J lost 1 base, and 16 bases lay in between. The CDR3 length is 18 residues. The CDR3 loop is CASSHPRVYSSYNSPLHF. CDR3 nucleotide sequence: TGCGCCAGCAGCCACCCAAGGGTTTATAGTTCCTATAATTCACCCCTCCACTTT.

This clonotype was seen repeatedly, ten times or more. This rearrangement joins TRBV7-9 to TRBJ2-7; D is undetermined. Per the germline V gene, CDR1 is SEHNR and CDR2 is FQNEAQ (reference sequence). The CDR3 extends over 13 amino acids. V was shortened by 7 bases and J by 0 bases, with 10 bases between the two germline ends. CDR3 sequence: CASNPLNSYEQYV. The CDR3 DNA follows: TGTGCCAGCAACCCCCTCAACTCCTACGAGCAGTACGTC.

This clonotype was seen a handful of times. The chain is built from TRBV7-2 and TRBJ2-3; a possible D gene is TRBD2 (7 bases). Between the trimmed V and J ends, which lost 1 base and 2 bases, there was a span of 13 bases. This CDR3 has 16 residues. Per the germline V gene, CDR1 is SGHTA and CDR2 is FQGNSA. The CDR3 sequence: CASSLVGGGLTDTQYF. The CDR3 nucleotides read TGTGCCAGCAGCTTAGTTGGCGGGGGCCTCACAGATACGCAGTATTTT.

This clonotype occurred a few times. J is TRBJ2-6 and V is TRBV11-2; unclear D gene. Trimming pared 0 bases from V and 0 bases from J, leaving 3 bases between. The CDR3 is 15 residues long. Germline-derived CDR1 and CDR2 are SGHAT and FQNNGV. The CDR3 is CASSLDPSGANVLTF. CDR3 nucleotide sequence: TGTGCCAGCAGCTTAGACCCCTCTGGGGCCAACGTCCTGACTTTC.

In this sample, this clonotype turned up many times. The V call is TRBV11-2, the J call TRBJ2-1; 8 nucleotides match TRBD1. V shed 3 bases, J shed 6 bases, and the junction held 7 bases outside the gene matches. Germline V gives CDR1 SGHAT, CDR2 FQNNGV. The CDR3 is 15 amino acids. CDR3 nucleotides: TGTGCCAGCAGCTTTACAGGGGGAGTTGGCAATGAGCAGTTCTTC. This codes for CASSFTGGVGNEQFF.

V and J are TRBV27 and TRBJ1-2, with 9 bases aligning to TRBD1. CDR1 MNHEY and CDR2 SMNVEV come from the germline V gene (reference sequence). The CDR3 consists of 16 residues. V shed 1 base and J 4 bases; nucleotides not matched to a gene: 7. The CDR3 region is CASSLWGTGSRYGYTF. The CDR3 DNA follows: TGTGCCAGCAGTTTATGGGGGACAGGGTCCCGCTATGGCTACACCTTC.

This clonotype has only a few counts. The chain combines TRBV7-3 with TRBJ2-1; 7 nucleotides match TRBD1. The CDR3 consists of 14 residues. Germline V gene data show CDR1 as SGHTA and CDR2 as FQGTGA. With 1 base clipped from V and 7 bases from J, the junction kept 4 bases outside the gene matches. This CDR3 reads CASSLNPGGNEQFF. The CDR3 coding sequence is TGTGCCAGCAGCTTAAACCCAGGGGGAAATGAGCAGTTCTTC.

The chain recombines TRBV4-3 with TRBJ2-2; 8 bases match TRBD2. This CDR3 has 16 residues. Per germline, CDR1 LGHNA and CDR2 YSLEER. V was clipped by 4 bases and J by 4 bases; unmatched bases: 8. In DNA form, the CDR3 reads TGCGCCAGCAGCCCATCCCCGGGGGGGACCACCGGGGAGCTGTTTTTT. Translating it yields CASSPSPGGTTGELFF.

The chain's CDR3 is CASSLSAKETQYF. CDR3 nucleotides: TGTGCCAGCAGCTTAAGCGCGAAAGAGACCCAGTACTTC. The chain is built from TRBV11-2 and TRBJ2-5, with D uncertain. Trimming stripped 2 bases from V and 3 bases from J, with 7 bases between. The germline gives CDR1 SGHAT, CDR2 FQNNGV. This CDR3 has 13 residues.

This clonotype was counted ten times or more. V is TRBV4-1 and J is TRBJ1-1; maybe TRBD1 (5 bases). CDR3 length equals 15 residues. The germline V and J ends were trimmed by 4 bases and 4 bases, with 16 bases remaining between them. Germline V gives CDR1 MGHRA, CDR2 YSYEKL. CDR3 loop: CASSRAQGSTTEAFF. CDR3 nucleotide sequence: TGCGCCAGCAGCCGAGCGCAGGGCTCGACCACTGAAGCTTTCTTT.

This clonotype was detected many times. V usage is TRBV20-1 and J usage is TRBJ2-7; no clear D. Per the germline V gene, CDR1 is DFQATT and CDR2 is SNEGSKA (reference sequence). The CDR3 has 13 amino acids. Trimming removed 2 bases at V and 3 bases at J, with 11 bases between. The DNA of the CDR3 is TGCAGTGCTAGATGGGTAGATGGCTACGAGCAGTACTTC. Residues: CSARWVDGYEQYF.

This clonotype was counted between two and nine times. V is TRBV10-2 and J is TRBJ1-1; 7 nucleotides align to TRBD1. CDR1 is WSHSY, CDR2 SAAADI, per germline. The V segment lost 1 base and the J segment 10 bases; nucleotides outside the gene matches: 3. There are 12 residues in the CDR3. CDR3 region: CASSEYRQGAFF. In DNA form, the CDR3 reads TGCGCCAGCAGTGAGTACAGACAGGGAGCTTTCTTT.

This clonotype was found a few times. The V and J genes are TRBV10-3 and TRBJ2-7, with 9 bases that match TRBD1. There are 13 residues in the CDR3. With V trimmed by 9 bases and J by 1 base, 4 bases remained unmatched. Germline-derived CDR1 and CDR2 are ENHRY and SYGVKD. Written as DNA, the CDR3 is TGTGCCATATCCGGGACAGGGTCCTACGAGCAGTACTTC. This translates into CAISGTGSYEQYF.

This clonotype was observed a handful of times. The chain carries TRBV6-2 or TRBV6-3 and TRBJ2-7; 10 nucleotides agree with TRBD1. Per germline, CDR1 MNHEY and CDR2 SVGEGT. J gave up 3 bases and V 0 bases, and 5 bases lay outside the gene matches. The CDR3 has 16 amino acids. The CDR3 here is CASSYSRDRGDYEQYF. The CDR3 coding sequence is TGTGCCAGCAGTTACTCCCGGGACAGGGGCGACTACGAGCAGTACTTC.

The chain carries TRBV15 and TRBJ1-2; the D is unclear. From germline, CDR1 is LNHNV and CDR2 YYDKDF (reference sequence). The CDR3 consists of 16 residues. V lost 1 base and J lost 4, with 16 bases in between. In DNA form, the CDR3 reads TGTGCCACCAGCAGAGCCCTGGGTTCCGGAGGCTATGGCTACACCTTC. Its protein is CATSRALGSGGYGYTF.

This clonotype was observed at least ten times. V gene TRBV7-9 combines with J gene TRBJ1-4, with 7 bases that match TRBD1. Germline-derived CDR1 and CDR2 are SEHNR and FQNEAQ (reference sequence). V trimming: 4 bases; J trimming: 10 bases; junction bases outside the gene matches: 9. There are 14 residues in the CDR3. CDR3 region: CASSYRQGPLKLFF. The CDR3 DNA follows: TGTGCCAGCAGCTATCGACAGGGTCCTCTAAAACTGTTTTTT.

The chain is built from TRBV24-1 and TRBJ2-1; possibly TRBD1 for D (6 bases). The CDR3 loop spans 12 amino acids. The germline V gene has CDR1 KGHDR and CDR2 SFDVKD. The V gene lost 6 bases and the J gene lost 7 bases, with 9 bases spanning the gap. DNA for the CDR3: TGTGCCACCAGTAACCAGGGGAATGAGCAGTTCTTC. This sequence encodes CATSNQGNEQFF.

Ten or more counts support this clonotype. The chain carries TRBV7-2 and TRBJ1-6; TRBD1 is a possible D gene (6 bases). CDR3 length: 16 residues. Germline-derived CDR1 and CDR2 are SGHTA and FQGNSA. V lost 6 bases to trimming and J lost 9 bases, with 21 bases between them. CDR3 sequence (DNA): TGTGCCAGCAGTACCCAACAGGGTGTAATGAGTTCACCCCTCCACTTT. This codes for CASSTQQGVMSSPLHF. The whole variable domain, filled in from reference TRBV7-2 and TRBJ1-6, reads GAGVSQSPSNKVTEKGKDVELRCDPISGHTALYWYRQSLGQGLEFLIYFQGNSAPDKSGLPSDRFSAERTGGSVSTLTIQRTQQEDSAVYLCASSTQQGVMSSPLHFGNGTRLTVT.

This clonotype was found many times. The V call is TRBV5-1, the J call TRBJ2-2; the D gene is possibly TRBD1 (5 bases). CDR3 length equals 14 residues. The V and J ends lost 6 bases and 4 bases respectively, with 13 bases between them. The germline V gene encodes CDR1 SGHRS and CDR2 YFSETQ. The CDR3 DNA reads as TGCGCCAGCAAAGGGGCGGACGGCACCGGGGAGCTGTTTTTT. It translates to CASKGADGTGELFF.

This clonotype has just a few counts. The chain recombines TRBV6-5 with TRBJ2-5, with D perhaps matching TRBD2 (6 bases). Germline V lookup: CDR1 MNHEY, CDR2 SVGAGI. There are 15 residues in the CDR3. The germline V and J ends were trimmed by 7 bases and 3 bases, with 18 bases remaining between them. In DNA, the CDR3 is TGTGCCAGCATTCGAGGTAGCGGAACAAAAGAGACCCAGTACTTC. Encoded protein: CASIRGSGTKETQYF.

This clonotype appeared a few times. The V gene is TRBV12-3 or TRBV12-4, the J gene TRBJ2-3; TRBD2 aligns across 8 bases. V was clipped by 5 bases and J by 1 base; unmatched bases: 5. The CDR3 contains 15 residues. CDR3 sequence reads: CASSVMRGGTDTQYF. The CDR3 coding sequence is TGTGCCAGCAGTGTCATGCGGGGGGGCACAGATACGCAGTATTTT.

This clonotype was seen at least ten times. V and J are TRBV6-5 and TRBJ2-3; D remains ambiguous. The germline V gene has CDR1 MNHEY and CDR2 SVGAGI. The CDR3 length is 13 residues. The V end lost 3 bases, the J end lost 2 bases, and 6 bases lay between the germline ends. Here the CDR3 DNA reads TGTGCCAGCAGTTATGGTGTCACAGATACGCAGTATTTT. It is translated as CASSYGVTDTQYF.

The chain carries TRBV2 and TRBJ1-5; 8 bases are shared with TRBD1. Germline CDR1 reads SNHLY; CDR2 reads FYNNEI. The length of the CDR3 is 15 residues. The V segment lost 1 base and the J segment 4 bases; nucleotides outside the gene matches: 3. The CDR3 nucleotides are TGTGCCAGCAGTGAAGACGGACAGGGAAATCAGCCCCAGCATTTT. Residues: CASSEDGQGNQPQHF.

This clonotype was observed a few times. The V call is TRBV20-1, the J call TRBJ1-2, with a tentative D call TRBD1 (5 bases). The CDR3 is made up of 14 amino acids. Trimming shortened V by 6 bases and J by 0 bases, and 14 bases separated the two germline ends. Germline loops: CDR1 DFQATT, CDR2 SNEGSKA (reference sequence). CDR3 sequence (DNA): TGCAGTGCAGAACCGGGGCCTACTAACTATGGCTACACCTTC. It codes for CSAEPGPTNYGYTF.

This clonotype was observed a handful of times. V is TRBV30 and J is TRBJ2-3; 7 bases line up with TRBD2. Unmatched junction bases numbered 3, after V lost 8 bases and J lost 4 bases. Per germline, CDR1 GTSNPN and CDR2 SVGIG (reference sequence). The CDR3 has 11 amino acids. CDR3: CAGGGADTQYF. DNA of the CDR3: TGTGCCGGGGGGGGGGCAGATACGCAGTATTTT.

The V gene is TRBV3-1, the J gene TRBJ1-3, with D possibly TRBD1 on 6 matching bases. V lost 4 bases and J lost 0, with 10 bases in between. The CDR3 sequence is 15 residues long. In germline, CDR1 is LGHDT, CDR2 YNNKEL (reference sequence). CDR3 residues: CASSLVGGSGNTIYF. In DNA, the CDR3 is TGTGCCAGCAGCCTAGTAGGGGGCTCTGGAAACACCATATATTTT.